This T cell receptor (beta chain) was sequenced during a study of cytomegalovirus exposure and HLA in healthy donors. The PCR had 60 Vbeta and 13 Jbeta primers. Profiled with immunoSEQ multiplex PCR; TCRdb holds only in-frame clones, not every one. Among some 200,000 clones, approximately 70% were seen once, and the ten largest hold approximately 2.5%. As for this clone: Its cognate antigen is unknown.

Study-wide points: It was reported that the classifier diagnosed cytomegalovirus status with high specificity and sensitivity in both the original and validation cohorts. Certain indistinguishable V segments, among them TRBV6-2 and TRBV6-3, were excluded. Cytomegalovirus-associated status was assigned to some 160 TCR beta chains.

CDR3 length: 14 amino acids. J was trimmed by 6 bases and V by 1 base; bases with no gene match: 3. CDR1 and CDR2 from the germline V gene are SGHTA and FQGNSA. Sampled while nominally healthy, donors likely had unrecorded immune exposures. The sample comprised PBMCs. The chain recombines TRBV7-2 with TRBJ2-3; 8 nucleotides agree with TRBD2. The receptor's source is a man aged 40-55 years in good health and CMV-seropositive. CDR3: CASSLVRGGDTQYF. CDR3 DNA: TGTGCCAGCAGCTTAGTTCGGGGGGGTGATACGCAGTATTTT.